This passage covers 30 T cell receptor beta chains from one sample sequenced in a study of blood T cell repertoires in COVID-19 (dated by TCRdb to the early 2020s). The library was prepared using the immunoSEQ multiplex PCR assay. TCRdb obtained this table from immuneACCESS and retained in-frame rearrangements with V and J assigned. These tables miss some clones; where compared with another copy, unresolved V genes account for less than half of the shortfall, and the remainder is unexplained. Here the sample has a few hundred thousand clones; 80% to 90% occur a single time. Together, the top ten hold 2.3% of the sample. Sequencing was done on a sample of peripheral blood. Receptor source: a woman aged 50 to 65 with acute or convalescent COVID-19.

This sequence joins TRBV28 and TRBJ2-2; 9 nucleotides match TRBD2. The CDR3 covers 15 residues. The ends lost 4 bases at V and 0 bases at J; junction bases unmatched: 0. Germline V CDR1 and CDR2: MDHEN, SYDVKM. CDR3 in amino acids: CASSSSGANTGELFF. CDR3 coding DNA: TGTGCCAGCAGTTCTAGCGGGGCGAACACCGGGGAGCTGTTTTTT.

J is TRBJ2-7 and V is TRBV7-2; weak D call: TRBD2 (5 bases). The CDR3 covers 15 residues. Looked up from germline, CDR1 is SGHTA and CDR2 is FQGNSA. V lost 3 bases to trimming and J lost 2 bases, with 14 bases between them. CDR3 in amino acids: CASSLGGGPPYEQYF. The CDR3 nucleotides read TGTGCCAGCAGCTTGGGCGGAGGCCCCCCCTACGAGCAGTACTTC. The entire variable domain, with the rest obtained from reference TRBV7-2 and TRBJ2-7, is as follows: GAGVSQSPSNKVTEKGKDVELRCDPISGHTALYWYRQSLGQGLEFLIYFQGNSAPDKSGLPSDRFSAERTGGSVSTLTIQRTQQEDSAVYLCASSLGGGPPYEQYFGPGTRLTVT.

This CDR3 reads CASGLARGQPQHF. Written as DNA, the CDR3 is TGTGCCAGCGGCCTAGCCAGGGGTCAGCCCCAGCATTTT. The chain combines TRBV11-1 with TRBJ1-5; D is perhaps TRBD1 (6 bases). CDR1 SGHAT and CDR2 FQDESV come from the germline V gene (reference sequence). CDR3 length: 13 amino acids. Trimming removed 8 bases from V and 6 bases from J, with 14 bases in between.

The chain carries TRBV14 and TRBJ2-7, with D unclear. The V gene's germline CDR1 is SGHDN and CDR2 FVKESK. V was clipped by 3 bases and J by 6 bases, with 15 bases between them. CDR3 length: 14 amino acids. The chain's CDR3 is CASSQAIAGVEQYF. As DNA, the CDR3 is TGTGCCAGCAGCCAGGCGATCGCCGGAGTCGAGCAGTACTTC. The full variable domain, with the rest looked up from reference TRBV14 and TRBJ2-7, is EAGVTQFPSHSVIEKGQTVTLRCDPISGHDNLYWYRRVMGKEIKFLLHFVKESKQDESGMPNNRFLAERTGGTYSTLKVQPAELEDSGVYFCASSQAIAGVEQYFGPGTRLTVT.

The V gene is TRBV6-1, the J gene TRBJ1-1; perhaps TRBD1 as D (5 bases). V was shortened by 2 bases and J by 11 bases, with 15 bases between the two germline ends. CDR1 is MNHNS and CDR2 is SASEGT in the germline V gene. The CDR3 consists of 13 residues. The CDR3 DNA follows: TGTGCCAGCAGTGAACTGGGCAGGGCTGGGGCTTTCTTT. It yields the protein CASSELGRAGAFF.

The chain links TRBV28 to TRBJ2-3; 9 bases line up with TRBD2. CDR3 length: 17 amino acids. Trimming removed 7 bases from V and 5 bases from J; junction bases left unmatched: 16. Germline V gene lookup returns CDR1 MDHEN and CDR2 SYDVKM. CDR3 nucleotides: TGTGCCAGCACCACTCTCTGGACTAGCGCCAGCGAAGATACGCAGTATTTT. It yields the protein CASTTLWTSASEDTQYF.

The sample holds a few counts of this clone. V usage is TRBV7-9 and J usage is TRBJ2-2, with D tentatively TRBD2 (6 bases). Trimming took 8 bases from V and 2 from J, leaving 18 bases between them. This CDR3 comprises 16 residues. The V gene's germline CDR1 is SEHNR and CDR2 FQNEAQ (reference sequence). Here the CDR3 DNA reads TGTGCCAGCCCCAGTGGTAGCGGCTATAACACCGGGGAGCTGTTTTTT. It is translated as CASPSGSGYNTGELFF.

This chain uses TRBV2 with TRBJ2-3; a possible D gene is TRBD2 (6 bases). The CDR3 loop spans 14 amino acids. V lost 7 bases and J lost 5, with 16 bases in between. The germline gives CDR1 SNHLY, CDR2 FYNNEI. CDR3 in amino acids: CASNRAGSLDTQYF. As DNA, the CDR3 is TGTGCCAGCAATCGGGCGGGGTCTTTAGATACGCAGTATTTT.

This sequence joins TRBV29-1 and TRBJ1-3, with D tentatively TRBD1 (6 bases). The CDR3 sequence is 18 residues long. The germline CDR1 and CDR2 sequences are SQVTM and ANQGSEA. Trimming left V 1 base short and J 0 bases short, with 19 bases between. The CDR3 DNA follows: TGCAGCGTTGAAGTCTGGGGACAAACTTCACTCTCTGGAAACACCATATATTTT. Protein sequence: CSVEVWGQTSLSGNTIYF.

DNA for the CDR3: TGTGCCAGCAGGGCGGGGGAGCGGGTGTACAATGAGCAGTTCTTC. It yields the protein CASRAGERVYNEQFF. The rearrangement links TRBV28 to TRBJ2-1; the match to TRBD2 covers 7 bases. The J segment lost 4 bases and the V segment lost 6 bases, leaving 9 bases of the junction unmatched. The CDR3 sequence is 15 residues long. CDR1 is MDHEN, CDR2 SYDVKM, per germline.

The V and J genes are TRBV15 and TRBJ2-1; 10 positions agree with TRBD1. The trim removed 5 bases at V and 2 bases at J, leaving 6 bases unmatched. This CDR3 comprises 16 residues. CDR1 is LNHNV, CDR2 YYDKDF, per germline (reference sequence). The CDR3 loop is CATSLGDRGPYNEQFF. CDR3 DNA sequence: TGTGCCACCAGCCTGGGGGACAGGGGCCCCTACAATGAGCAGTTCTTC. The entire variable domain, with the rest obtained from reference TRBV15 and TRBJ2-1, is as follows: DAMVIQNPRYQVTQFGKPVTLSCSQTLNHNVMYWYQQKSSQAPKLLFHYYDKDFNNEADTPDNFQSRRPNTSFCFLDIRSPGLGDTAMYLCATSLGDRGPYNEQFFGPGTRLTVL.

The chain joins TRBV27 to TRBJ2-3; tentative D call: TRBD2 (6 bases). The CDR3 covers 17 residues. V lost 4 bases and J 0 bases, leaving 17 bases between the germline ends. Looked up from germline, CDR1 is MNHEY and CDR2 is SMNVEV (reference sequence). The CDR3 sequence is CASSYDLARSSTDTQYF. For the CDR3, the DNA is TGTGCCAGCAGTTACGACCTAGCGCGTTCTAGCACAGATACGCAGTATTTT.

The chain recombines TRBV7-2 with TRBJ2-2; tentative D call: TRBD2 (5 bases). Per the germline V gene, CDR1 is SGHTA and CDR2 is FQGNSA. The V end lost 4 bases, the J end lost 6 bases, and 15 bases lay between the germline ends. The CDR3 totals 15 residues. The CDR3 DNA follows: TGTGCCAGCAGCTCCAGAAGAACTAGTTCCGGGGAGCTGTTTTTT. Amino acids: CASSSRRTSSGELFF.

V gene TRBV2 combines with J gene TRBJ2-3, with TRBD2 identical over 7 bases. CDR1 SNHLY and CDR2 FYNNEI come from the germline V gene. J gave up 5 bases and V 8 bases, and 19 bases lay outside the gene matches. The CDR3 sequence is 17 residues long. The CDR3 loop is CASLGGLAETSGDTQYF. CDR3 nucleotide sequence: TGTGCCAGCCTGGGAGGGCTAGCGGAAACCTCGGGAGATACGCAGTATTTT.

The genes are TRBV7-2 and TRBJ2-4, with 9 positions matching TRBD1. In germline, CDR1 is SGHTA, CDR2 FQGNSA. V shed 4 bases, J shed 11 bases, and the junction held 6 bases outside the gene matches. There are 13 residues in the CDR3. CDR3 loop: CASSSMTGGFQYF. The CDR3 bases are TGTGCCAGCAGCTCCATGACAGGGGGATTTCAGTACTTC.

The count of this clone is one. The chain combines TRBV4-3 with TRBJ2-3; 9 positions match TRBD1. This CDR3 spans 16 amino acids. After removal of 4 bases from V and 2 bases from J, the junction contained 7 bases not matched to a gene. The V gene's germline CDR1 is LGHNA and CDR2 YSLEER. The CDR3: CASSPSWDRATDTQYF. CDR3 in DNA: TGCGCCAGCAGCCCTTCATGGGACAGGGCCACAGATACGCAGTATTTT.

V and J are TRBV2 and TRBJ2-3; D is perhaps TRBD2 (6 bases). V was trimmed by 7 bases and J by 7 bases, leaving 15 bases between them. The V gene's germline CDR1 is SNHLY and CDR2 FYNNEI. This CDR3 comprises 13 residues. The CDR3 DNA reads as TGTGCCAGCAATTGGCGGGACGGAAATACGCAGTATTTT. Its translation is CASNWRDGNTQYF.

The rearrangement joins TRBV7-3 to TRBJ2-2; D is undetermined. V gave up 0 bases and J gave up 4 bases, with 9 bases separating them. The CDR3 has 15 residues. Germline CDR1 reads SGHTA; CDR2 reads FQGTGA. CDR3 sequence (DNA): TGTGCCAGCAGCTTAACGGCTTCTAGCACCGGGGAGCTGTTTTTT. This gives the protein CASSLTASSTGELFF.

The chain has TRBV5-1 and TRBJ2-1, with D maybe TRBD2 (6 bases). The CDR3 extends over 15 amino acids. V was shortened by 7 bases and J by 0 bases, with 14 bases between the two germline ends. CDR1 and CDR2 from the germline V gene are SGHRS and YFSETQ. CDR3 in DNA: TGCGCCAGCTCGGGGGATTGGGGCTCCTACAATGAGCAGTTCTTC. Its protein is CASSGDWGSYNEQFF.

The CDR3, as DNA: TGTGCCAGCAGCGCCGCCGGGACAGGGGGCGCGTTGGGCTACACCTTC. This sequence encodes CASSAAGTGGALGYTF. The chain has TRBV7-9 and TRBJ1-2; TRBD1 agrees at 12 bases. The germline CDR1 and CDR2 sequences are SEHNR and FQNEAQ (reference sequence). The J segment lost 8 bases and the V segment lost 5 bases, leaving 12 bases of the junction unmatched. This CDR3 comprises 16 residues.

The V and J genes are TRBV28 and TRBJ1-4; 7 nucleotides align to TRBD1. The CDR3 spans 14 residues. CDR1 and CDR2 (germline): MDHEN, SYDVKM. V shed 6 bases and J 3 bases; nucleotides not matched to a gene: 4. The CDR3 nucleotides are TGTGCCAGCAGACCGGGACAGTCTAATGAAAAACTGTTTTTT. It is translated as CASRPGQSNEKLFF.

The chain links TRBV7-6 to TRBJ1-3; D is perhaps TRBD1 (5 bases). Per germline, CDR1 SGHVS and CDR2 FNYEAQ. Trimming took off 1 base at V and 4 bases at J, with 17 bases between the two ends. The CDR3 has 17 amino acids. The CDR3 region is CASSLGAGPSGGNTIYF. CDR3 nucleotides: TGTGCCAGCAGCTTAGGGGCCGGGCCATCAGGGGGAAACACCATATATTTT. Filled out from reference TRBV7-6 and TRBJ1-3, the complete variable domain reads GAGVSQSPRYKVTKRGQDVALRCDPISGHVSLYWYRQALGQGPEFLTYFNYEAQQDKSGLPNDRFSAERPEGSISTLTIQRTEQRDSAMYRCASSLGAGPSGGNTIYFGEGSWLTVV.

This clone appeared a few times. V and J are TRBV30 and TRBJ1-6; 8 bases are shared with TRBD1. Germline CDR1 reads GTSNPN; CDR2 reads SVGIG (reference sequence). The trim removed 1 base at V and 4 bases at J, leaving 6 bases unmatched. The CDR3 contains 16 residues. CDR3 sequence: CAWSATGANYNSPLHF. The CDR3 nucleotides are TGTGCCTGGAGTGCGACAGGGGCTAATTATAATTCACCCCTCCACTTT.

This clone has a single count. This chain connects TRBV7-2 to TRBJ2-7, with D possibly being TRBD2 (6 bases). The V end lost 3 bases, the J end lost 4 bases, and 13 bases lay between the germline ends. The V gene's germline CDR1 is SGHTA and CDR2 FQGNSA. The CDR3 has 14 residues. CDR3 sequence reads: CASSFRLSGYEQYF. CDR3 coding DNA: TGTGCCAGCAGCTTCCGGCTCAGCGGGTACGAGCAGTACTTC.

This rearrangement joins TRBV19 to TRBJ2-1; tentatively, D is TRBD1 (6 bases). CDR1 and CDR2 (germline): LNHDA, SQIVND (reference sequence). Trimming took 2 bases from V and 4 from J, leaving 9 bases between them. The CDR3 extends over 14 amino acids. As DNA, the CDR3 is TGTGCCAGTAGTATACAAGGACAGTACAATGAGCAGTTCTTC. Its protein product is CASSIQGQYNEQFF. The full variable domain, completed using reference TRBV19 and TRBJ2-1, is DGGITQSPKYLFRKEGQNVTLSCEQNLNHDAMYWYRQDPGQGLRLIYYSQIVNDFQKGDIAEGYSVSREKKESFPLTVTSAQKNPTAFYLCASSIQGQYNEQFFGPGTRLTVL.

The V and J genes are TRBV6-6 and TRBJ2-1; possible D gene TRBD2, 5 bases. Trimming cost V 6 bases and J 2 bases, with 23 bases left between them. The CDR3 is 18 residues long. Per germline, CDR1 MNHNY and CDR2 SVGAGI (reference sequence). The CDR3, as DNA: TGTGCCAGCAGCCGAGACGTTCGGGGTCTTGAAACCTACAATGAGCAGTTCTTC. This sequence encodes CASSRDVRGLETYNEQFF.

The chain has TRBV4-3 and TRBJ2-5; 7 nucleotides line up with TRBD1. Looked up from germline, CDR1 is LGHNA and CDR2 is YSLEER. The CDR3 contains 17 residues. Trimming removed 0 bases from V and 3 bases from J; junction bases left unmatched: 10. The CDR3 is CASSQDFRRTGEETQYF. CDR3 DNA: TGCGCCAGCAGCCAAGATTTTAGGAGGACAGGAGAAGAGACCCAGTACTTC.

The J gene is TRBJ2-1, the V gene TRBV5-1; 7 nucleotides match TRBD2. This CDR3 has 15 residues. Germline V gives CDR1 SGHRS, CDR2 YFSETQ. V shed 0 bases and J 7 bases; nucleotides not matched to a gene: 7. CDR3 protein: CASSLGLAAGNEQFF. The DNA for the CDR3 is TGCGCCAGCAGCTTGGGACTAGCTGCCGGTAATGAGCAGTTCTTC.

The chain uses TRBV20-1 and TRBJ2-5; D not resolved. CDR1 DFQATT and CDR2 SNEGSKA come from the germline V gene (reference sequence). The CDR3 loop spans 11 amino acids. V shed 5 bases and J shed 2 bases, with 6 bases lying between them. CDR3 loop: CSAGRQETQYF. CDR3 DNA sequence: TGCAGTGCTGGGCGACAAGAGACCCAGTACTTC.

V gene TRBV9 combines with J gene TRBJ2-7; 16 positions match TRBD2. Trimming cost V 3 bases and J 3 bases; bases outside gene matches: 12. Germline CDR1 SGDLS, CDR2 YYNGEE. This CDR3 has 19 residues. CDR3: CASSARGTSGRVGIYEQYF. For the CDR3, the DNA is TGTGCCAGCAGCGCCCGTGGGACTAGCGGGAGGGTTGGGATCTACGAGCAGTACTTC.